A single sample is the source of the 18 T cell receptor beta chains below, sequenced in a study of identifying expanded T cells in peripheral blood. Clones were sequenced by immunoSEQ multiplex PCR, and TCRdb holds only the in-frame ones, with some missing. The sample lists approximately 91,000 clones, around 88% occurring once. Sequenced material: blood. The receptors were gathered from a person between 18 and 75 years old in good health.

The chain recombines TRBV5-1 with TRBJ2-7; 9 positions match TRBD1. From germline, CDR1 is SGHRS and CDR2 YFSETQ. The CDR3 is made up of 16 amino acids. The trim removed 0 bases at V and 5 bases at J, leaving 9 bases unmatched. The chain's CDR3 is CASSLAGQGKANEQYF. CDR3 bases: TGCGCCAGCAGCTTGGCAGGACAGGGGAAGGCCAACGAGCAGTACTTC.

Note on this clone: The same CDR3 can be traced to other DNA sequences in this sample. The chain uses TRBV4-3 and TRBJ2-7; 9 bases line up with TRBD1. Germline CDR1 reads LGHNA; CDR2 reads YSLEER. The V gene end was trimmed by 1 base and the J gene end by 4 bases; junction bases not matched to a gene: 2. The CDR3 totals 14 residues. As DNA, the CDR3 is TGCGCCAGCAGCCAAGTACAGGGGGCATACGAGCAGTACTTC. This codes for CASSQVQGAYEQYF.

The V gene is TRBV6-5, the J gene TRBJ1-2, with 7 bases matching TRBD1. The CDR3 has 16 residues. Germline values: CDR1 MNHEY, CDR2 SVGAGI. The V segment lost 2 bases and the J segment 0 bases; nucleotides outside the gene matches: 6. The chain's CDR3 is CASSYVGTATNYGYTF. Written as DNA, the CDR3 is TGTGCCAGCAGTTACGTAGGGACAGCGACTAACTATGGCTACACCTTC.

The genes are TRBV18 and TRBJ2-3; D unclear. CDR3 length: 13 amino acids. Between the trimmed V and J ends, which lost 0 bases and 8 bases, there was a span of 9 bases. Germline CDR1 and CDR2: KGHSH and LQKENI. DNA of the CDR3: TGTGCCAGCTCACCACCGGGAAGGGCTACGCAGTATTTT. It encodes CASSPPGRATQYF.

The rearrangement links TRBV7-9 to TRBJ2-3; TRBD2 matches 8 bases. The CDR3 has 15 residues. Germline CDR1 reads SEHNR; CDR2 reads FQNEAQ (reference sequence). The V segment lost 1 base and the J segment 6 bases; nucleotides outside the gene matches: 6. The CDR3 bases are TGTGCCAGCAGCTTAGAAGCGTTAGCGGGGGATACGCAGTATTTT. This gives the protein CASSLEALAGDTQYF.

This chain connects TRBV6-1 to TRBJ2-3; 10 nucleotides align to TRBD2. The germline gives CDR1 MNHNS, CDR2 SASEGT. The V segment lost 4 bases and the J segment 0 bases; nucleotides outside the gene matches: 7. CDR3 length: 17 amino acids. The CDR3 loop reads CASSALGLAVSTDTQYF. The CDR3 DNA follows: TGTGCCAGCAGTGCCCTCGGACTAGCGGTTAGCACAGATACGCAGTATTTT.

In nucleotides, the CDR3 is TGTGCCAGCACGGGGGCGGGGAGTGAAGCTTTCTTT. This sequence encodes CASTGAGSEAFF. The rearrangement uses TRBV27 and TRBJ1-1, with D perhaps TRBD1 (6 bases). Trimming cost V 7 bases and J 7 bases, with 13 bases left between them. Germline CDR1 reads MNHEY; CDR2 reads SMNVEV (reference sequence). The CDR3 contains 12 residues.

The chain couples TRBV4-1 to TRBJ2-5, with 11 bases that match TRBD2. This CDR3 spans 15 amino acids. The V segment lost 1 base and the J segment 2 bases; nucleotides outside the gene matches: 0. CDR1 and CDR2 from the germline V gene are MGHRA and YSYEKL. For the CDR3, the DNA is TGCGCCAGCAGCCAAGTAGCGGGGGGGCAAGAGACCCAGTACTTC. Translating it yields CASSQVAGGQETQYF.

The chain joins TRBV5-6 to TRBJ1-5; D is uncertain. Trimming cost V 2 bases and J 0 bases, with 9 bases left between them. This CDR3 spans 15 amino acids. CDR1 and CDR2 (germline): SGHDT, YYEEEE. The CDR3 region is CASSLTANSNQPQHF. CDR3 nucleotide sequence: TGTGCCAGCAGCTTAACGGCTAATAGCAATCAGCCCCAGCATTTT.

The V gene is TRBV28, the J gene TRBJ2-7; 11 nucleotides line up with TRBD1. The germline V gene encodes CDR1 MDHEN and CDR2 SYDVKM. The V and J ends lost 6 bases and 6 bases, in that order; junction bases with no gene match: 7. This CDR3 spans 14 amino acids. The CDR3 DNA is TGTGCCAGCAGGGACAGGGGGCGGTCAGGCGAGCAGTACTTC. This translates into CASRDRGRSGEQYF.

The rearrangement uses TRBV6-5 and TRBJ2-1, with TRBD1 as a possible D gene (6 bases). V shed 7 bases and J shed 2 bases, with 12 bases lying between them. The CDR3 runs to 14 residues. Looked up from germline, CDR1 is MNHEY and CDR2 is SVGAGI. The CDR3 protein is CASKLKGAYNEQFF. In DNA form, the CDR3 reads TGTGCCAGCAAGTTGAAGGGGGCCTACAATGAGCAGTTCTTC.

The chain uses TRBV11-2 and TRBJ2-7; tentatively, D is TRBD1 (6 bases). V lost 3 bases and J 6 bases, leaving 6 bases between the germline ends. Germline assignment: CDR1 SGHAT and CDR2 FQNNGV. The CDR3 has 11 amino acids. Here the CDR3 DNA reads TGTGCCAGCAGCTTCAGGGGCGAGCAGTACTTC. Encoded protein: CASSFRGEQYF.

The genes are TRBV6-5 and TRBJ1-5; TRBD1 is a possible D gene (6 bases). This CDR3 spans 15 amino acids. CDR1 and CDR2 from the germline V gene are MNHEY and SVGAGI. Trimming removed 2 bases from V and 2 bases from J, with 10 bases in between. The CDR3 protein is CASSYATGGNQPQHF. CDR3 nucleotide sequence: TGTGCCAGCAGTTACGCGACAGGTGGCAATCAGCCCCAGCATTTT.

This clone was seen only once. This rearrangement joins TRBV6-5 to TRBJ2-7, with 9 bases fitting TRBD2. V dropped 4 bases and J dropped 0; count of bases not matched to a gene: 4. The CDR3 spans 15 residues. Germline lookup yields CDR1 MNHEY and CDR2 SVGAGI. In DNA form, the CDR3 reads TGTGCCAGCAGTTTTTCTAGCGGGGCCTCCTACGAGCAGTACTTC. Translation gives CASSFSSGASYEQYF.

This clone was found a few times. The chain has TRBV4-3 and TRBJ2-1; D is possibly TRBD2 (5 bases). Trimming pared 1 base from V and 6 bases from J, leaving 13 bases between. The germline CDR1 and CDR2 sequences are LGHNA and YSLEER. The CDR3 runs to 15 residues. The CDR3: CASSQVRALVNEQFF. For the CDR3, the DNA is TGCGCCAGCAGCCAAGTTCGCGCACTAGTCAATGAGCAGTTCTTC.

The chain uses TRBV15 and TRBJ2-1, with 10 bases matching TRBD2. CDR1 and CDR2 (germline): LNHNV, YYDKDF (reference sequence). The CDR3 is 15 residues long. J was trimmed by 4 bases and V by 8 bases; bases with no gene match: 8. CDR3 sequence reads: CATGPELAGYNEQFF. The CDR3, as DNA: TGTGCCACCGGGCCAGAACTAGCGGGGTACAATGAGCAGTTCTTC.

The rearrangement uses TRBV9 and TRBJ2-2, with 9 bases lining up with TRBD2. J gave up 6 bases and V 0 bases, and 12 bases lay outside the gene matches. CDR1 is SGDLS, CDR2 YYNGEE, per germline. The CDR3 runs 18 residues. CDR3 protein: CASSVATVGGRASGELFF. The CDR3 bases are TGTGCCAGCAGCGTAGCTACGGTCGGCGGGAGGGCCTCCGGGGAGCTGTTTTTT.

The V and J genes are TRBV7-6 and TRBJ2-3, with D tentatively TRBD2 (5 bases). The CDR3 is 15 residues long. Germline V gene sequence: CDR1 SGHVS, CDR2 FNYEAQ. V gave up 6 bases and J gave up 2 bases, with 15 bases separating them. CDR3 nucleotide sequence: TGTGCCAGCAGTAAGAACCCCGGGATCACAGATACGCAGTATTTT. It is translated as CASSKNPGITDTQYF.